The following is a T cell receptor beta chain sequence with its context. The data were produced by immunoSEQ multiplex PCR, yet TCRdb's version contains in-frame clones alone and is incomplete. Of under 150,000 clones listed, approximately 86% were seen once; the top ten hold more than 5%. This record comes from a study of blood T cell repertoires in COVID-19. Study in general: Researchers got acute and convalescent COVID-19 samples from the United States, Italy and Spain. T cells, B-cell-depleted T cells, or PBMCs supplied cDNA or gDNA.

The CDR3 sequence is 14 residues long. Germline CDR1 is SGDLS and CDR2 is YYNGEE. The ends were cut back, 3 bases at V and 7 bases at J, with 16 bases in the middle. Input material: PBMCs or T cells enriched from blood (not recorded which). This clonotype was sampled from a middle-aged woman who had recovered from COVID-19. V is TRBV9 and J is TRBJ1-2; possible D gene TRBD1, 5 bases. CDR3 loop: CASSGSKGLGGYTF. The CDR3 DNA reads as TGTGCCAGCAGCGGCTCTAAGGGGTTGGGTGGCTACACCTTC.